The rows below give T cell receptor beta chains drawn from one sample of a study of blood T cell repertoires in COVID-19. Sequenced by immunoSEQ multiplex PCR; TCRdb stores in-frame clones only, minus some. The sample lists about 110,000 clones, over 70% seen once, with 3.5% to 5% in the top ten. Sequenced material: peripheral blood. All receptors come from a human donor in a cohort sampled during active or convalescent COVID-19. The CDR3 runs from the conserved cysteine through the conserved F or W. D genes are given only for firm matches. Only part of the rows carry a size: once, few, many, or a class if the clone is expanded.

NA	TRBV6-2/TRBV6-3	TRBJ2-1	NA	CASSYPMVGLSYNEQFF	TGTGCCAGCAGTTACCCCATGGTGGGGCTTTCCTACAATGAGCAGTTCTTC
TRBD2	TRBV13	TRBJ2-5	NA	CASSLGNLLAGEETQYF	TGTGCCAGCAGCTTAGGCAATCTGTTAGCGGGGGAGGAGACCCAGTACTTC
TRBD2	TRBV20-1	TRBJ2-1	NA	CSASSGGINNEQFF	TGCAGTGCTAGTAGCGGGGGGATCAACAATGAGCAGTTCTTC
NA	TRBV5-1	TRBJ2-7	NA	CASSLGQGGEEQYF	TGCGCCAGCAGCTTGGGACAGGGAGGAGAGGAGCAGTACTTC
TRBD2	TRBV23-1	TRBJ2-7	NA	CASNPGLAGVGVYEQYF	TGCGCCAGCAACCCGGGACTAGCGGGAGTCGGGGTCTACGAGCAGTACTTC
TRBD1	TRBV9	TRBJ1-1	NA	CASSASTGVGSGAFF	TGTGCCAGCAGCGCCTCGACAGGGGTGGGGTCGGGAGCTTTCTTT
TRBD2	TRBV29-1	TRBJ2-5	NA	CSVAPSGSETQYF	TGCAGCGTTGCCCCTAGCGGGAGTGAGACCCAGTACTTC
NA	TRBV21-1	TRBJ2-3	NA	CATKGLGVRDTQYF	TGTGCCACTAAGGGACTAGGGGTTAGGGACACGCAGTATTTT
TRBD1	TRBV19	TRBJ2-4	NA	CASFDRGKNIQYF	TGTGCCAGTTTCGACAGGGGAAAAAACATTCAGTACTTC
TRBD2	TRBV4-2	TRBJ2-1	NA	CASSQDGTSGHNEQFF	TGTGCCAGCAGCCAAGACGGGACTAGCGGGCACAATGAGCAGTTCTTC
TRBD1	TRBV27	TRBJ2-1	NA	CASTPRGTGLNEQFF	TGTGCCAGCACCCCAAGAGGGACAGGGTTGAATGAGCAGTTCTTC
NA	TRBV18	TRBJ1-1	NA	CASSPGLMNTEAFF	TGTGCCAGCTCACCCGGACTGATGAACACTGAAGCTTTCTTT
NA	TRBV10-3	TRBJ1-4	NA	CAISESWGWGEFNEKLFF	TGTGCCATCAGTGAATCCTGGGGATGGGGGGAATTTAATGAAAAACTGTTTTTT
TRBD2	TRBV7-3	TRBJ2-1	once	CASSLTSSSGWNEQFF	TGTGCCAGCAGCTTAACGTCGAGTAGCGGGTGGAATGAGCAGTTCTTC
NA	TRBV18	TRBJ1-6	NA	CASSQLDSSYNSPLHF	TGTGCCAGCTCACAACTGGACAGCTCCTATAATTCACCCCTCCACTTT
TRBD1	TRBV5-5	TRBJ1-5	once	CASSLQGGNQPQHF	TGTGCCAGCAGTTTACAGGGGGGCAATCAGCCCCAGCATTTT
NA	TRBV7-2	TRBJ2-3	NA	CASSSYTQYF	TGTGCCAGCAGCTCGTATACGCAGTATTTT
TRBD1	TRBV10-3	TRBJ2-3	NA	CAISDPIRGPRTDTQYF	TGTGCCATCAGTGACCCCATCAGGGGGCCTCGGACAGATACGCAGTATTTT
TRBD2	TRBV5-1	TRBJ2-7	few	CASSFRGEQYF	TGCGCCAGCAGCTTCCGGGGGGAACAGTACTTC
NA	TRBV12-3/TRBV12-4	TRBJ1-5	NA	CASAPDRNQPQHF	TGTGCCAGCGCTCCGGACAGAAATCAGCCCCAGCATTTT
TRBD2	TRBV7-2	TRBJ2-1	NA	CASSPNPSGSSSYNEQFF	TGTGCCAGCAGCCCCAACCCTAGCGGGAGTAGCTCCTACAATGAGCAGTTCTTC
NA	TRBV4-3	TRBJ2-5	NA	CASSQDSPQGPPQGTQYF	TGCGCCAGCAGCCAAGATAGTCCCCAGGGCCCCCCCCAAGGGACCCAGTACTTC
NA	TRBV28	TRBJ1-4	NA	CASSLEAWRANEKLFF	TGTGCCAGCAGTTTAGAGGCATGGAGGGCTAATGAAAAACTGTTTTTT
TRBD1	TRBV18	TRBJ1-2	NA	CASSPPTGGHGYTF	TGTGCCAGCTCACCACCCACAGGGGGCCATGGCTACACCTTC
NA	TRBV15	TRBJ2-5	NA	CATSRTTGYPSETQYF	TGTGCCACCAGCAGGACAACGGGGTACCCCTCGGAGACCCAGTACTTC
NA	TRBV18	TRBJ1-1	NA	CASSWSRAVHTEAFF	TGTGCCAGCTCATGGTCGAGGGCAGTGCACACTGAAGCTTTCTTT
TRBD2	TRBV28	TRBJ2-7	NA	CASSLFYGGLAGSSYEQYF	TGTGCCAGCAGTTTATTTTACGGGGGTCTAGCGGGAAGCTCCTACGAGCAGTACTTC
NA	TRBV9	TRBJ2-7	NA	CASSVGSGAASYEQYF	TGTGCCAGCAGCGTAGGTAGCGGAGCTGCCTCCTACGAGCAGTACTTC
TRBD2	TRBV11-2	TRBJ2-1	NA	CASSFRLAGTYNEQFF	TGTGCCAGCAGCTTTAGACTAGCGGGGACCTACAATGAGCAGTTCTTC
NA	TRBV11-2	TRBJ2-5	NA	CASSFTTAQETQYF	TGTGCCAGCAGCTTTACAACAGCCCAAGAGACCCAGTACTTC
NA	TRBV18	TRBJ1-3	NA	CASSHSDGGSGNTIYF	TGTGCCAGCTCCCACTCAGACGGGGGCTCTGGAAACACCATATATTTT
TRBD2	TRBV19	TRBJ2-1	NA	CASTGGGRRRDEQFF	TGTGCCAGTACGGGAGGGGGACGCCGGAGGGATGAGCAGTTCTTC
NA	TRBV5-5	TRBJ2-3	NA	CASSSADTQYF	TGTGCCAGCAGCTCTGCAGATACGCAGTATTTT
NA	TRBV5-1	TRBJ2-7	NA	CASSPNYEQYF	TGCGCCAGCAGCCCTAACTACGAGCAGTACTTC
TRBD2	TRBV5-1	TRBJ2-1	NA	CASRFLIGGGNEQFF	TGCGCCAGCAGATTCCTCATTGGCGGGGGGAATGAGCAGTTCTTC
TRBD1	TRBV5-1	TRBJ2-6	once	CASSLGRGTGVSGANVLTF	TGCGCCAGCAGCTTGGGCCGCGGGACAGGGGTCTCTGGGGCCAACGTCCTGACTTTC
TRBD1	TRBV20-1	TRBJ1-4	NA	CSAPTDRGSFF	TGCAGTGCTCCGACAGACAGGGGATCGTTTTTT
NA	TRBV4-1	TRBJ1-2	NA	CASSQTSSLGYGYTF	TGCGCCAGCAGCCAGACTTCTTCTTTGGGTTACGGCTACACCTTC
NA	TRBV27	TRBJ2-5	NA	CASSLRTLEGETQYF	TGTGCCAGCAGTTTACGGACTCTGGAGGGGGAGACCCAGTACTTC
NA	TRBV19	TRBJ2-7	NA	CASPGGREQYF	TGTGCCAGTCCCGGGGGGCGCGAGCAGTACTTC
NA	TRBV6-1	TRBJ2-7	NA	CASSERSYEQYF	TGTGCCAGCAGTGAACGGTCTTACGAGCAGTACTTC
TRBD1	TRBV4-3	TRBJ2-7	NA	CASSQAAGTGYEQYF	TGCGCCAGCAGCCAAGCGGCCGGGACAGGCTACGAGCAGTACTTC